Presented here are 18 T cell receptor beta chains from one specimen sequenced in a study of vaccination effects on CD4 cells after COVID-19. Produced via immunoSEQ multiplex PCR; TCRdb's table is partial and in-frame only. The table lists around 60,000 clones, more than 70% of them singletons. Antigens for these TCRs are unknown. Sequencing followed a ViraFEST assay step that expanded antigen-specific CD4+ T cells with viral peptide pools. Subsequent to a culture period of roughly 11 days, CD4+ T cells were isolated. Everyone in the study got two shots of either the BNT162b2 or mRNA-1273 vaccine. The source was CD4+ T cells from PBMCs cultured with HCoV-229E spike peptides, collected after COVID-19 vaccination. The receptors derive from a human donor who received a COVID-19 vaccine.

This clone appeared a few times. This chain connects TRBV6-1 to TRBJ1-1, with D perhaps TRBD1 (6 bases). The V end lost 2 bases, the J end lost 3 bases, and 25 bases lay between the germline ends. This CDR3 contains 19 residues. The germline V gene encodes CDR1 MNHNS and CDR2 SASEGT. DNA of the CDR3: TGTGCCAGCAGTGAAATTTTGGGGCAGGGGCGCTCGAGGTACACTGAAGCTTTCTTT. Translated: CASSEILGQGRSRYTEAFF.

The chain joins TRBV7-2 to TRBJ2-3; D uncertain. V was shortened by 2 bases and J by 0 bases, with 6 bases between the two germline ends. Germline loops: CDR1 SGHTA, CDR2 FQGNSA. This CDR3 comprises 14 residues. CDR3 in amino acids: CASSLIGSTDTQYF. Here the CDR3 DNA reads TGTGCCAGCAGCTTAATTGGTAGCACAGATACGCAGTATTTT.

V usage is TRBV6-5 and J usage is TRBJ1-2; D call uncertain. Germline CDR1 reads MNHEY; CDR2 reads SVGAGI. The V gene lost 4 bases and the J gene lost 10 bases, with 19 bases spanning the gap. The CDR3 totals 14 residues. The CDR3 spells CASSFSVGTVDYTF. The CDR3 DNA reads TGTGCCAGCAGTTTCTCAGTGGGAACTGTCGACTACACCTTC.

The genes are TRBV6-2 or TRBV6-3 and TRBJ2-2; D call uncertain. CDR1 and CDR2 from the germline V gene are MNHEY and SVGEGT. The ends were cut back, 6 bases at V and 8 bases at J, with 16 bases in the middle. CDR3 length: 14 residues. CDR3 bases: TGTGCCAGCAGCCCTCTCCAGCCGGGTGGGGAGCTGTTTTTT. Its protein is CASSPLQPGGELFF.

This rearrangement joins TRBV19 to TRBJ2-5; D perhaps matches TRBD1 (5 bases). V was cut by 6 bases and J by 2 bases, with 13 bases left in between. The germline V gene has CDR1 LNHDA and CDR2 SQIVND (reference sequence). This CDR3 comprises 14 residues. The CDR3: CASSIGHLQETQYF. The CDR3 DNA reads TGTGCCAGTAGCATTGGACACCTGCAAGAGACCCAGTACTTC.

The V and J genes are TRBV6-4 and TRBJ2-1, with 10 bases lining up with TRBD2. The CDR3 is 16 amino acids. Germline V gene data show CDR1 as MRHNA and CDR2 as SNTAGT. With V trimmed by 4 bases and J by 1 base, 4 bases remained unmatched. The CDR3 here is CASSVSSGRSYNEQFF. The DNA of the CDR3 is TGTGCCAGCAGTGTTTCTAGCGGGAGATCCTACAATGAGCAGTTCTTC.

This chain joins TRBV28 and TRBJ2-7; 10 positions match TRBD1. CDR3 length equals 15 residues. Germline CDR1 is MDHEN and CDR2 is SYDVKM. The J segment lost 4 bases and the V segment lost 4 bases, leaving 7 bases of the junction unmatched. CDR3 amino acids: CASSSPGQGLYEQYV. In nucleotides, the CDR3 is TGTGCCAGCAGTTCACCGGGACAGGGGCTATACGAGCAGTACGTC.

This clone was detected a few times. The V and J genes are TRBV28 and TRBJ1-6; weak D call: TRBD1 (5 bases). CDR3 length: 17 residues. V gave up 4 bases and J gave up 5 bases, with 18 bases separating them. Germline CDR1 MDHEN, CDR2 SYDVKM. Here the CDR3 reads CASSSFGSGGHNSPLHF. The CDR3 region has the DNA TGTGCCAGCAGTTCATTTGGTTCGGGGGGTCATAATTCACCCCTCCACTTT.

This clone was counted between two and nine times. The CDR3: CASSPDTAMNTEAFF. The DNA for the CDR3 is TGTGCCAGCAGCCCCGATACAGCAATGAACACTGAAGCTTTCTTT. The chain has TRBV7-2 and TRBJ1-1; D is ambiguous. Trimming cost V 5 bases and J 0 bases, with 13 bases left between them. The germline gives CDR1 SGHTA, CDR2 FQGNSA. CDR3 size: 15 residues.

CDR3 in amino acids: CASSRGLAVEDTQYF. The CDR3 coding sequence is TGTGCCAGCAGCCGGGGACTAGCGGTGGAAGATACGCAGTATTTT. This chain links TRBV7-3 with TRBJ2-3; 11 bases align to TRBD2. There are 15 residues in the CDR3. Germline CDR1 is SGHTA and CDR2 is FQGTGA. V shed 5 bases, J shed 5 bases, and the junction held 6 bases outside the gene matches.

The V and J genes are TRBV4-1 and TRBJ2-7, with 8 nucleotides matching TRBD1. The ends lost 5 bases at V and 7 bases at J; junction bases unmatched: 19. The CDR3 runs to 17 residues. CDR1 is MGHRA and CDR2 is YSYEKL in the germline V gene. CDR3 nucleotides: TGCGCCAGCAGCTTTTGCGTGGTGGCAGGGGGCATTACGGAGCAGTACGTC. Amino acid sequence: CASSFCVVAGGITEQYV.

V usage is TRBV6-2 or TRBV6-3 and J usage is TRBJ2-3; 12 bases are a match to TRBD1. Germline CDR1 is MNHEY and CDR2 is SVGEGT. V was pared by 2 bases and J by 2 bases, with 2 bases of the junction left unmatched. The CDR3 length is 16 residues. This CDR3 reads CASSYPGQGATDTQYF. The CDR3 DNA sequence: TGTGCCAGCAGTTACCCGGGACAGGGGGCCACAGATACGCAGTATTTT.

The genes are TRBV6-6 and TRBJ2-3, with D uncertain. CDR3 length: 16 amino acids. Germline V gene lookup returns CDR1 MNHNY and CDR2 SVGAGI (reference sequence). Trimming removed 6 bases from V and 1 base from J, with 17 bases in between. CDR3 nucleotides: TGTGCCAGCAGCCGTACTCCCGTGTGGGGCACAGATACGCAGTATTTT. Its protein product is CASSRTPVWGTDTQYF.

This sequence joins TRBV27 and TRBJ2-7; the D gene is possibly TRBD1 (6 bases). This CDR3 region has 13 residues. Trimming shortened V by 4 bases and J by 5 bases, and 12 bases separated the two germline ends. Germline loops: CDR1 MNHEY, CDR2 SMNVEV (reference sequence). The CDR3 DNA reads as TGTGCCAGCAGTTCCACAGGGAGCCACGAGCAGTACGTC. Protein product: CASSSTGSHEQYV.

The CDR3 DNA follows: TGCGCCAGCAGCTGGGGAGCGGGCGTGGGATCAGAGACCCAGTACTTC. Protein sequence: CASSWGAGVGSETQYF. The genes are TRBV5-1 and TRBJ2-5; TRBD2 is a possible D gene (6 bases). This CDR3 is built from 16 residues. The V end lost 3 bases, the J end lost 4 bases, and 19 bases lay between the germline ends. In germline, CDR1 is SGHRS, CDR2 YFSETQ. The variable domain in full, completed from reference TRBV5-1 and TRBJ2-5, reads KAGVTQTPRYLIKTRGQQVTLSCSPISGHRSVSWYQQTPGQGLQFLFEYFSETQRNKGNFPGRFSGRQFSNSRSEMNVSTLELGDSALYLCASSWGAGVGSETQYFGPGTRLLVL.

This clone was detected only a few times. The chain joins TRBV6-1 to TRBJ2-3; D not resolved. V lost 1 base to trimming and J lost 5 bases, with 16 bases between them. The germline gives CDR1 MNHNS, CDR2 SASEGT. The CDR3 has 16 amino acids. The DNA of the CDR3 is TGTGCCAGCAGTGAAGTGGGGATGGCCCGCCGAGATACGCAGTATTTT. This gives the protein CASSEVGMARRDTQYF.

This clone appeared once. The chain has TRBV5-6 and TRBJ2-6; a possible D gene is TRBD2 (5 bases). Trimming cost V 5 bases and J 1 base, with 10 bases left between them. The germline V gene encodes CDR1 SGHDT and CDR2 YYEEEE. The CDR3 loop spans 15 amino acids. CDR3 sequence (DNA): TGTGCCAGCAGACCCCGGGGTTCTGGGGCCAACGTCCTGACTTTC. It translates to CASRPRGSGANVLTF. The entire variable domain, with the rest obtained from reference TRBV5-6 and TRBJ2-6, is as follows: DAGVTQSPTHLIKTRGQQVTLRCSPKSGHDTVSWYQQALGQGPQFIFQYYEEEERQRGNFPDRFSGHQFPNYSSELNVNALLLGDSALYLCASRPRGSGANVLTFGAGSRLTVL.

The V and J genes are TRBV21-1 and TRBJ2-4; TRBD2 is taken as the D call from the table, unchecked against the DNA. TRBV21-1 is flagged as a pseudogene. There are 16 residues in the CDR3. DNA for the CDR3: TGTGCCAGCAGCAAAGTAGGGAGGGTGGGGGAAAACATTCAGTACTTC. Encoded protein: CASSKVGRVGENIQYF.